This TCR beta chain was recorded in a study of early T cells in non-severe SARS-CoV-2 infection. At the level of the study: Bulk RNA taken from unsorted whole blood was sequenced, leaving chains unpaired.

General study points: The matching step, a VDJdb search, favored anti-spike CD8 responses and missed private and CD4 specificities.

Trimming pared 0 bases from V and 9 bases from J, leaving 12 bases between. There are 13 residues in the CDR3. Germline V gene lookup returns CDR1 GTSNPN and CDR2 SVGIG (reference sequence). This clonotype was seen ten or more times. The antigen remains undetermined. The library protocol tagged individual cDNA molecules with unique molecular identifiers. MiXCR, applied by TCRdb to the 5' RACE reads, yields one record per CDR3 protein. In the table there are roughly 38,000 distinct CDR3 sequences, 5.5% of which are singletons. The input for sequencing was whole blood, taken at baseline. The gene calls are TRBV30 and TRBJ2-1; unclear D gene. The sequence derives from an adult who was a healthcare worker with PCR-confirmed SARS-CoV-2 infection or an uninfected control (not recorded which). The CDR3, as DNA: TGTGCCTGGAGTGTTCTAACCCGCGGTGAGCAGTTCTTC. Its translation is CAWSVLTRGEQFF.